The T cell receptor beta chain described here comes from a study of T cells in Graves' hyperthyroidism and ophthalmopathy. Study conclusions and caveats: Peripheral blood also featured most of the thyroid clonotypes expanded above 0.001.

Template material for amplifying TCR beta CDR3 regions consisted of RNA transcripts. Primed by the HTBI set, a first-round RT-PCR was run on the TCR CDR3. From the multiplex PCR reads, TCRdb called clonotypes with MiXCR, one entry per CDR3 protein. The sample contains 490,000 or so distinct CDR3 sequences, 20% to 25% of which appear only once. Note on this clonotype: Antigen specificity is unknown.

A Clinical Activity Score of at least 3, a NOSPECS grade of at least 4 and a duration under 3 months were recorded in the ophthalmopathy patients. Any patient presenting with uncontrolled infection, other autoimmune disease, pregnancy or lactation was left out. Source material for PBMCs was more than 7.5 ml fresh peripheral blood. The source of this sequence is a woman in her 70s with Graves' ophthalmopathy. The sample comprised blood.

The DNA for the CDR3 is TGCAGCGCCAGAGGTTCTAGCGGGGAGGGCAATGAGCAGTTCTTC. It encodes CSARGSSGEGNEQFF. This chain joins TRBV29-1 and TRBJ2-1; 9 nucleotides agree with TRBD2. The CDR3 loop spans 15 amino acids. J gave up 6 bases and V 7 bases, and 13 bases lay outside the gene matches. Germline CDR1 SQVTM, CDR2 ANQGSEA.